This T cell receptor beta chain was recovered during a study of T cell responses to AZD1222 COVID-19 vaccine. At the level of the study: Pooling was applied to second doses at about 4 or about 12 weeks. Study results and limitations: Within unmutated variant regions lay the reported targets of nearly half of spike-specific TCRs. Spike was spanned by vaccine-associated CD4 TCRs, with dominance at 160-218 and 743-854. None of the repertoires were sampled until the peak T cell response had passed.

With regard to this clone: What it binds is not known.

Germline V lookup: CDR1 SQVTM, CDR2 ANQGSEA. The ends were cut back, 3 bases at V and 0 bases at J, with 9 bases in the middle. This CDR3 has 13 amino acids. Measured with immunoSEQ multiplex PCR; TCRdb has only the in-frame clones, and not every one. The sample carries over 110,000 clones, 93% recorded once. The rearrangement links TRBV29-1 to TRBJ2-7; possibly TRBD1 or TRBD2 for D (6 bases each). The source of this sequence is an adult in good health. The sample consisted of peripheral blood, taken on day 0 of AZD1222 vaccination. The DNA of the CDR3 is TGCAGCGTTGAGTGGGGGGCCTCCTACGAGCAGTACTTC. Its protein product is CSVEWGASYEQYF.